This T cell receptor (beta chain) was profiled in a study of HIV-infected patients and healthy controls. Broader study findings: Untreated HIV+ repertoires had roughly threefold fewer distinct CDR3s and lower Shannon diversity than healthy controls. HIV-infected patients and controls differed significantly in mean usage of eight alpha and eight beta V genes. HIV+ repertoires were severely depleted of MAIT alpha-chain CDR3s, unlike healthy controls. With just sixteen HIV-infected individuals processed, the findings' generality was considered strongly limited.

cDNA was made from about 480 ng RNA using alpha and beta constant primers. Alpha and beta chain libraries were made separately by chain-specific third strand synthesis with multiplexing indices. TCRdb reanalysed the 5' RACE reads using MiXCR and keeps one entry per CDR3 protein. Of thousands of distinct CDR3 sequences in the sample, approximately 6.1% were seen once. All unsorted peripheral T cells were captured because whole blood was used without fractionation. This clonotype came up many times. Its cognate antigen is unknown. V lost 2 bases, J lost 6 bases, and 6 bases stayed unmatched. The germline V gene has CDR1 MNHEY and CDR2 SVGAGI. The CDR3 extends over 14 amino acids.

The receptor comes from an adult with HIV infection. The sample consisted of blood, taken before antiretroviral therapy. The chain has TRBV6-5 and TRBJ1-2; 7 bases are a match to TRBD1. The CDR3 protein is CASSYQGGGDGYTF. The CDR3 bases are TGTGCCAGCAGTTACCAGGGGGGAGGTGATGGCTACACCTTC.